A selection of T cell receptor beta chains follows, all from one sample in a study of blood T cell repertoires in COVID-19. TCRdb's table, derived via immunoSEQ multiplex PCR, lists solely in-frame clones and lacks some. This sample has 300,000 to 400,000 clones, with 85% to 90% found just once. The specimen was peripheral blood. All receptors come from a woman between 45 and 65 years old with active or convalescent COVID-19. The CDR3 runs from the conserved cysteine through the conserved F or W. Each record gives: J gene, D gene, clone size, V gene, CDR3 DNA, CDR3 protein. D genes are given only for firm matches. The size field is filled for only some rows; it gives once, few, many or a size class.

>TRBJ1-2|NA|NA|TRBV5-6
TGTGCCAGCAGCTTGGGCCCAGGTTCAAACTATGGCTACACCTTC
CASSLGPGSNYGYTF
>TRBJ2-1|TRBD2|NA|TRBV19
TGTGCCAGTAGTATAGGTCTAGCGGGTTACAATGAGCAGTTCTTC
CASSIGLAGYNEQFF
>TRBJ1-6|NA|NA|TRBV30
TGTGCCTGGAGGGAGACGGCACCCCTCCACTTT
CAWRETAPLHF
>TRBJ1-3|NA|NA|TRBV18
TGTGCCAGCTCACCGGGGCCTTTCTCTGGAAACACCATATATTTT
CASSPGPFSGNTIYF
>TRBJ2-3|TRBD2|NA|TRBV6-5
TGTGCCAGCACCGGACTAGCGGAGGGAGGGGATACGCAGTATTTT
CASTGLAEGGDTQYF
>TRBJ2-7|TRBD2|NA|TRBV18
TGTGCCAGCTCAATGGAAAGCGGGGGGGCCGAGCAGTACTTC
CASSMESGGAEQYF
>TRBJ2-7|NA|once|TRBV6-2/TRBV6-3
TGTGCCAGCAGTTACGAGGACAGAAACCCCTACGAGCAGTACTTC
CASSYEDRNPYEQYF
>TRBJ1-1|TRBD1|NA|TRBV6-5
TGTGCCAGCAGCCCCCACAGGGGTACGGGCACTGAAGCTTTCTTT
CASSPHRGTGTEAFF
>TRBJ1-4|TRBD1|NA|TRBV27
TGTGCCAGCAGTTTAAGGCAGGGGGCTCGGGAAAAACTGTTTTTT
CASSLRQGAREKLFF
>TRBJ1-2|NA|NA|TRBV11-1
TGTGCCAGCAGCTTAGGCCCCAGCTATGGCTACACCTTC
CASSLGPSYGYTF
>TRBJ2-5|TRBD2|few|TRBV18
TGTGCCAGCTCACCCCGCCAAACTAGCGGCCAAGAGACCCAGTACTTC
CASSPRQTSGQETQYF
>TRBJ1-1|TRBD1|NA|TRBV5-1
TGCGCCAGCAGCTCCATCGGGACAGGGGGTAGTGGGACTGAAGCTTTCTTT
CASSSIGTGGSGTEAFF
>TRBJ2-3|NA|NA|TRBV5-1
TGCGCCAGCAGCTTGGTGTCCCGAGTCGCAGATACGCAGTATTTT
CASSLVSRVADTQYF
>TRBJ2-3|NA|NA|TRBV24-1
TGTGCCACCAGGGGGACTAGCACAGATACGCAGTATTTT
CATRGTSTDTQYF
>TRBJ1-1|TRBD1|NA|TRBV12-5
TGTGCTAGTGGTTTGGGGACCGACAGGGGTCGGCCTGAAGCTTTCTTT
CASGLGTDRGRPEAFF
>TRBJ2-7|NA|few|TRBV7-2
TGTGCCAGCAGCTTATCCCTACGTTACGAGCAGTACTTC
CASSLSLRYEQYF
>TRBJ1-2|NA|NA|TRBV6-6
TGTGCCAGCAGTTACTCACCACAGGGCTATGGCTACACCTTC
CASSYSPQGYGYTF
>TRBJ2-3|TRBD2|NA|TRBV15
TGTGCCACCAGCCCCGCAGGGCGGGGGACCACAGATACGCAGTATTTT
CATSPAGRGTTDTQYF
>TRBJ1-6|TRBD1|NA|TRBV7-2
TGTGCCAGCAGCTCATACAGGGGTAGGTCCCTCCACTTT
CASSSYRGRSLHF
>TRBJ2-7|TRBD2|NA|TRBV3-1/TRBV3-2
TGTGCCACCTCATTAGCGGGCTCTATGTACTTC
CATSLAGSMYF
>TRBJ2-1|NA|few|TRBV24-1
TGTGCCACCAGCGCCCTCCCTCAGGGTAGATCCTACAATGAGCAGTTCTTC
CATSALPQGRSYNEQFF
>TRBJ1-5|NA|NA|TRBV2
TGTGCCAGCAGTGGAGGCAGGGGAAGCAATCAGCCCCAGCATTTT
CASSGGRGSNQPQHF
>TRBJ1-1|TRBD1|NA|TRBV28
TGTGCCAGCAGACTGACAGGGGGCTTGGTCGGAGCTTTCTTT
CASRLTGGLVGAFF
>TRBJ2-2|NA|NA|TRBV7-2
TGTGCCAGCAGCTTTACAAACGGGGAGCTGTTTTTT
CASSFTNGELFF
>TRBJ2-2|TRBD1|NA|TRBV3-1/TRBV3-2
TGTGCCAGCACCAAGAACAGGGGAAACACCGGGGAGCTGTTTTTT
CASTKNRGNTGELFF
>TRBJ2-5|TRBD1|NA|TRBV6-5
TGTGCCAGCAGTTACTCAAGGACAGGGAGTGGGGAGACCCAGTACTTC
CASSYSRTGSGETQYF
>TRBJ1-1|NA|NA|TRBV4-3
TGCGCCAGCAGCCAAGGGAGAAGATCGAACACTGAAGCTTTCTTT
CASSQGRRSNTEAFF
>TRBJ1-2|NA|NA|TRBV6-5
TGTGCCAGCACCAGGGACTATGGCTACACCTTC
CASTRDYGYTF
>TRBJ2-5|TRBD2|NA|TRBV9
TGTGCCAGCAGCCCTATGAAGAGCGGGGGGGAAAATACGGAGACCCAGTACTTC
CASSPMKSGGENTETQYF
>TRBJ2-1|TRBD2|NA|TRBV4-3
TGCGCCAGCAGCCAAGTTAGCGGGAGGACCAATGAGCAGTTCTTC
CASSQVSGRTNEQFF
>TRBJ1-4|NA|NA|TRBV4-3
TGCGCCAGCAGCCAGTCATTTTGGGCGGGAGGAGAAGAAAAACTGTTTTTT
CASSQSFWAGGEEKLFF
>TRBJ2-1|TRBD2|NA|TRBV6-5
TGTGCCAGCAGACAAGCGGGAGCCCATGAGCAGTTCTTC
CASRQAGAHEQFF
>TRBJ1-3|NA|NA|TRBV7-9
TGTGCCAGCAGCTTAGGACACTCTGGAAACACCATATATTTT
CASSLGHSGNTIYF